These 22 T cell receptor beta chains share one sample of origin, sequenced in a study of HIV-infected children after antiretroviral therapy interruption. The treatment here: PENTA 11 planned treatment interruption arm or continuous ART arm. RNA-based 3' RACE libraries used unique molecular identifiers. TCRdb recomputed calls from the 3' RACE reads with MiXCR, one row per CDR3 protein. The data show about 89,000 distinct CDR3 sequences, about 7% seen once. The sample here was CD45RA+ CD4+ T cells from PBMCs, pooled from several time points, taken from a donor given antiretroviral therapy, either interrupted or continuous. Noted subset: naive CD4+ CD45RA+ CD45RO- T cells. These receptors came from a pool of human donors with HIV.

This clonotype has a count of ten or more. The CDR3 DNA follows: TGTGCCAGCTCTCCCCACTGGGGGGGCGCTTATGCTGAGCAGTTCTTC. This encodes CASSPHWGGAYAEQFF. The V and J genes are TRBV13 and TRBJ2-1; D perhaps matches TRBD2 (7 bases). This CDR3 contains 16 residues. Looked up from germline, CDR1 is PRHDT and CDR2 is FYEKMQ (reference sequence). V was cut by 8 bases and J by 9 bases, with 26 bases left in between. Combining the CDR3 with reference TRBV13 and TRBJ2-1 gives the whole variable domain AAGVIQSPRHLIKEKRETATLKCYPIPRHDTVYWYQQGPGQDPQFLISFYEKMQSDKGSIPDRFSAQQFSDYHSELNMSSLELGDSALYFCASSPHWGGAYAEQFFGPGTRLTVL.

Many counts were recorded for this clonotype. The chain employs TRBV6-2 or TRBV6-3 and TRBJ2-3; D gene unclear. V was shortened by 6 bases and J by 6 bases, with 19 bases between the two germline ends. Looked up from germline, CDR1 is MNHEY and CDR2 is SVGEGT. The CDR3 spans 15 residues. The CDR3 region is CASRPLQGTRDTQYF. CDR3 bases: TGTGCCAGCAGACCTCTTCAAGGCACCCGGGATACGCAGTATTTT.

This clonotype was seen at least ten times. V and J are TRBV28 and TRBJ1-2; TRBD1 matches at 10 bases. Trimming at V came to 7 bases and at J to 5 bases, leaving 4 bases not matched to a gene. The CDR3 sequence is 13 residues long. CDR1 is MDHEN, CDR2 SYDVKM, per germline. The CDR3 bases are TGTGCCAGCATCAAGGGACAGGGGTATGGCTACACCTTC. As protein: CASIKGQGYGYTF.

In this sample, this clonotype turned up many times. The rearrangement uses TRBV5-4 and TRBJ2-7; 9 nucleotides agree with TRBD1. This CDR3 comprises 15 residues. Germline-derived CDR1 and CDR2 are SGHNT and YYREEE (reference sequence). Trimming at V came to 4 bases and at J to 6 bases, leaving 11 bases not matched to a gene. CDR3 sequence: CASSARDRVAVEQYF. The DNA for the CDR3 is TGTGCCAGCAGCGCCCGGGACAGGGTAGCGGTCGAGCAGTACTTC.

The chain uses TRBV5-1 and TRBJ2-1; D is perhaps TRBD1 or TRBD2 (5 bases each). The CDR3 has 15 amino acids. Deletions cut 6 bases from V and 4 bases from J, with 17 bases between. Per the germline V gene, CDR1 is SGHRS and CDR2 is YFSETQ. Here the CDR3 reads CASIHGTGMYNEQFF. DNA of the CDR3: TGCGCCAGCATCCACGGGACCGGGATGTACAATGAGCAGTTCTTC.

This chain's CDR3 is CASTRLAGSGEQYF. In nucleotides, the CDR3 is TGTGCCAGTACAAGGCTAGCGGGATCGGGGGAGCAGTACTTC. This chain joins TRBV19 and TRBJ2-7, with TRBD2 identical over 9 bases. The CDR3 is 14 residues long. Germline CDR1 and CDR2: LNHDA and SQIVND (reference sequence). Unmatched junction bases numbered 11, after V lost 7 bases and J lost 7 bases.

Many counts were recorded for this clonotype. The chain couples TRBV7-2 to TRBJ2-3, with 7 bases fitting TRBD2. From germline, CDR1 is SGHTA and CDR2 FQGNSA. Losses at the gene ends were 1 base for V and 5 bases for J; bases not matched to a gene: 6. The CDR3 length is 15 residues. CDR3 region: CASSLVAGVKDTQYF. CDR3 nucleotides: TGTGCCAGCAGCTTAGTCGCGGGGGTGAAAGATACGCAGTATTTT.

A note on this clonotype: The junction and the germline gene differ at one end; a read error may be behind it. The chain has TRBV6-1 and TRBJ2-7; tentatively, D is TRBD2 (5 bases). This CDR3 has 13 amino acids. Germline-derived CDR1 and CDR2 are MNHNS and SASEGT. As DNA, the CDR3 is TGTGCCATCAGTGACGGGAAATCCTACGAGCAGTACTTC. This translates into CAISDGKSYEQYF.

The V call is TRBV29-1, the J call TRBJ2-1, with 9 positions matching TRBD2. Germline assignment: CDR1 SQVTM and CDR2 ANQGSEA. The CDR3 totals 14 residues. J lost 2 bases, V lost 6 bases, and 5 bases had no gene match. This CDR3 reads CSVTPSGTYNEQFF. The CDR3 DNA reads as TGCAGCGTGACACCTAGCGGGACCTACAATGAGCAGTTCTTC.

There are a few counts of this clonotype. V usage is TRBV30 and J usage is TRBJ1-4; D perhaps matches TRBD1 (6 bases). Germline-derived CDR1 and CDR2 are GTSNPN and SVGIG (reference sequence). V was pared by 0 bases and J by 5 bases, with 10 bases between. This CDR3 has 14 amino acids. CDR3 in DNA: TGTGCCTGGAGTGTCAGGGGCCACAATGAAAAACTGTTTTTT. This gives the protein CAWSVRGHNEKLFF.

This clonotype was observed at least ten times. This chain connects TRBV6-1 to TRBJ2-2, with 10 bases that match TRBD2. With V trimmed by 5 bases and J by 5 bases, 11 bases remained unmatched. The germline CDR1 and CDR2 sequences are MNHNS and SASEGT. The CDR3 sequence is 17 residues long. CDR3 sequence reads: CASSYNLAGDRTGELFF. The CDR3 DNA is TGTGCCAGCAGTTATAACCTAGCGGGGGATCGTACCGGGGAGCTGTTTTTT.

This clonotype appeared many times. The DNA of the CDR3 is TGTGCCAGCAGTGACGGTGGCAGGAGGGCTTTCTTT. Residues: CASSDGGRRAFF. The V call is TRBV6-4, the J call TRBJ1-1, with D unclear. V was clipped by 2 bases and J by 11 bases, with 12 bases between them. This CDR3 has 12 residues. The germline gives CDR1 MRHNA, CDR2 SNTAGT.

Many counts were recorded for this clonotype. The chain joins TRBV18 to TRBJ2-7, with D unclear. Trimming took 3 bases from V and 0 from J, leaving 9 bases between them. Germline V gives CDR1 KGHSH, CDR2 LQKENI. The CDR3 is 14 residues long. The chain's CDR3 is CASSPAQSSYEQYF. Written as DNA, the CDR3 is TGTGCCAGCTCACCCGCACAGAGCTCCTACGAGCAGTACTTC.

There are many counts of this clonotype. This chain links TRBV6-1 with TRBJ1-4; 8 nucleotides align to TRBD1. Germline V gene sequence: CDR1 MNHNS, CDR2 SASEGT. CDR3 length: 14 residues. After removal of 8 bases from V and 6 bases from J, the junction contained 8 bases not matched to a gene. The CDR3 sequence: CASSRGRKDEKLFF. CDR3 DNA: TGTGCCAGCTCCAGGGGGCGGAAGGATGAAAAACTGTTTTTT.

The V and J genes are TRBV10-3 and TRBJ2-6; no clear D gene. This CDR3 is built from 16 residues. Per germline, CDR1 ENHRY and CDR2 SYGVKD. V lost 5 bases and J 0 bases, leaving 11 bases between the germline ends. Written as DNA, the CDR3 is TGTGCCATCAGTAACGGCCGGCCCTCTGGGGCCAACGTCCTGACTTTC. This sequence encodes CAISNGRPSGANVLTF.

The chain employs TRBV7-2 and TRBJ1-6, with D uncertain. Germline CDR1 is SGHTA and CDR2 is FQGNSA. The V end lost 10 bases, the J end lost 10 bases, and 17 bases lay between the germline ends. The CDR3 length is 13 residues. The CDR3 reads CATDLTGNSPLHF. The CDR3 nucleotides read TGTGCCACAGACCTTACGGGGAACTCACCCCTCCACTTT. The complete variable domain, with remaining parts taken from reference TRBV7-2 and TRBJ1-6, reads GAGVSQSPSNKVTEKGKDVELRCDPISGHTALYWYRQSLGQGLEFLIYFQGNSAPDKSGLPSDRFSAERTGGSVSTLTIQRTQQEDSAVYLCATDLTGNSPLHFGNGTRLTVT.

This clonotype has ten or more counts. This chain connects TRBV14 to TRBJ1-5; no clear D. The CDR3 length is 17 residues. The V end was cut by 0 bases, the J end by 0 bases, with 12 bases between. Germline V gives CDR1 SGHDN, CDR2 FVKESK. CDR3 coding DNA: TGTGCCAGCAGCCAAGATCGGATAGACTTTAGCAATCAGCCCCAGCATTTT. This encodes CASSQDRIDFSNQPQHF.

Many counts were recorded for this clonotype. V gene TRBV12-3 or TRBV12-4 combines with J gene TRBJ1-4; D ambiguous. CDR3 length: 11 amino acids. V shed 0 bases and J shed 8 bases, with 1 base lying between them. CDR3 in amino acids: CASSLAEKLFF. CDR3 coding DNA: TGTGCCAGCAGTTTAGCCGAAAAACTGTTTTTT.

The chain links TRBV5-1 to TRBJ2-1; 12 bases map to TRBD2. Germline CDR1 is SGHRS and CDR2 is YFSETQ. Trimming removed 0 bases from V and 6 bases from J; junction bases left unmatched: 10. The CDR3 runs to 18 residues. The CDR3 nucleotides are TGCGCCAGCAGCTTGGCATCGATTACTAGCGGGGGGCCCAATGAGCAGTTCTTC. Amino acids: CASSLASITSGGPNEQFF.

Ten or more counts support this clonotype. This chain uses TRBV7-2 with TRBJ2-7, with D perhaps TRBD1 (6 bases). The CDR3 totals 16 residues. Trimming left V 1 base short and J 2 bases short, with 15 bases between. Germline V gives CDR1 SGHTA, CDR2 FQGNSA. CDR3 sequence reads: CASSLGTDTVAYEQYF. The CDR3, as DNA: TGTGCCAGCAGCTTAGGGACAGATACAGTCGCCTACGAGCAGTACTTC.

The chain's CDR3 is CATSFGPGTDYGYTF. In nucleotides, the CDR3 is TGTGCCACCAGTTTCGGGCCCGGAACGGACTATGGCTACACCTTC. The chain combines TRBV24-1 with TRBJ1-2; D call uncertain. Per germline, CDR1 KGHDR and CDR2 SFDVKD. The ends were cut back, 6 bases at V and 3 bases at J, with 16 bases in the middle. The CDR3 is 15 residues long.

This clonotype showed up many times. This chain joins TRBV6-5 and TRBJ1-1, with D unresolved. CDR1 is MNHEY, CDR2 SVGAGI, per germline. V lost 2 bases and J lost 5, with 9 bases in between. The CDR3 covers 13 residues. DNA for the CDR3: TGTGCCAGCAGTTACCGTCCCAGGACTGAAGCTTTCTTT. Amino acids: CASSYRPRTEAFF.